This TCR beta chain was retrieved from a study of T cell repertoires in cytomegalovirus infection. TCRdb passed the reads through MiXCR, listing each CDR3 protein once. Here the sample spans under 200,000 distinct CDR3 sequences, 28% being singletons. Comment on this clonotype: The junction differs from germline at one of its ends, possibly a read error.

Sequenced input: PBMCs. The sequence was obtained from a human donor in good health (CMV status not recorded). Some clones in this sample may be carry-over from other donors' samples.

The CDR3 is CSAETGQGGYTF. The CDR3 coding sequence is TGCAGCGCTGAAACAGGTCAGGGCGGCTACACCTTC. This chain uses TRBV29-1 with TRBJ1-2; tentatively, D is TRBD1 (5 bases). The length of the CDR3 is 12 residues. Germline lookup yields CDR1 SQVTM and CDR2 ANQGSEA.